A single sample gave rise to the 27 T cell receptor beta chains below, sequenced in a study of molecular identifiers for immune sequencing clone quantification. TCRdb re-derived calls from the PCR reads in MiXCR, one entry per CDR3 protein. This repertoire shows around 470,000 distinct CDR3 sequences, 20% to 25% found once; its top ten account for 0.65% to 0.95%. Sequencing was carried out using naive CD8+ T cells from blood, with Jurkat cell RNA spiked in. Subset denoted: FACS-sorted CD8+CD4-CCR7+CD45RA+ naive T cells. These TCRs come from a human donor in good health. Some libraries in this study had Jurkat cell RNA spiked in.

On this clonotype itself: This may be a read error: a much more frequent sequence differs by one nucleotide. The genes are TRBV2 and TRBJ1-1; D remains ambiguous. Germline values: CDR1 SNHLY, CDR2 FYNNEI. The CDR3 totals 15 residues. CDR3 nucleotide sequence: TGTGCCAGCAACAACCCGACGGAGATGAACACTAAAGCTTTCTTT. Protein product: CASNNPTEMNTKAFF.

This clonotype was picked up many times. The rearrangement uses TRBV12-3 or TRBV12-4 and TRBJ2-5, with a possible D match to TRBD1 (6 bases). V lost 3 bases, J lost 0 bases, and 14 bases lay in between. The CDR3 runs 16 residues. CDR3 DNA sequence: TGTGCCAGCAGTTTCTGGACAGTTTTGTACCAAGAGACCCAGTACTTC. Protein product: CASSFWTVLYQETQYF.

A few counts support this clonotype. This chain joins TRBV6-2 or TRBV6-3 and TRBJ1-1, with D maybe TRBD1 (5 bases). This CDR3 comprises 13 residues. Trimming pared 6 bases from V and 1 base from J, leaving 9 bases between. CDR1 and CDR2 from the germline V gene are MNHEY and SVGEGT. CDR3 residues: CASRGPRNTEAFF. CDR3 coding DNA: TGTGCCAGCAGGGGACCGAGGAACACTGAAGCTTTCTTT.

This chain's CDR3 is CASSIGVPRTEAFF. The CDR3 region has the DNA TGTGCCAGCAGTATCGGGGTCCCGAGAACTGAAGCTTTCTTT. The gene calls are TRBV6-2 or TRBV6-3 and TRBJ1-1; D call uncertain. Germline CDR1 is MNHEY and CDR2 is SVGEGT. CDR3 length: 14 amino acids. V gave up 5 bases and J gave up 5 bases, with 15 bases separating them.

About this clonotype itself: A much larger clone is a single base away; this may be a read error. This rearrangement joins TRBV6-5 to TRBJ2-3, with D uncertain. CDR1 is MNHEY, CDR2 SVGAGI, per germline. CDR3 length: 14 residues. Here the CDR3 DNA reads TGTGCCAGCAGTTACATGGTTAGCACAGATGCGCAGTATTTT. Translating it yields CASSYMVSTDAQYF.

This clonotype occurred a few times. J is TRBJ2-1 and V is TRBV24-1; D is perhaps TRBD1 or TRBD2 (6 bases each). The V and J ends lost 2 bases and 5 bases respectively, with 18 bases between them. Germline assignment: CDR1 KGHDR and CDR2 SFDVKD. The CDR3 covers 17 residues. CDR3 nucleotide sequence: TGTGCCACCAGTGATTCTCCGGGGGCGGGGCTTAACAATGAGCAGTTCTTC. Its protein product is CATSDSPGAGLNNEQFF.

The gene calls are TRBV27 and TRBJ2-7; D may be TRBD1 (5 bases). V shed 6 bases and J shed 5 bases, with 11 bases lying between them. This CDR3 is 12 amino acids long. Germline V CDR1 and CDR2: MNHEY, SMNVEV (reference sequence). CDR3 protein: CASRGREDEQYF. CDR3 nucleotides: TGTGCCAGCAGGGGCAGGGAAGACGAGCAGTACTTC.

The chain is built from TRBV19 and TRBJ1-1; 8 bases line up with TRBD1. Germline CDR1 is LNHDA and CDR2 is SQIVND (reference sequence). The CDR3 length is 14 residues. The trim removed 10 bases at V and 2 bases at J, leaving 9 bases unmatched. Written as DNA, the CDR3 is TGTGCCACCCAGCCGGGACAGGCAAACACTGAAGCTTTCTTT. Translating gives CATQPGQANTEAFF.

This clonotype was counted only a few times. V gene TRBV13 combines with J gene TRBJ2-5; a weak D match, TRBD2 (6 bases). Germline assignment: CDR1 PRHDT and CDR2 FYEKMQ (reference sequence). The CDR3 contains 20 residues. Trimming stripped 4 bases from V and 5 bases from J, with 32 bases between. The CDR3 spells CASSSSLKRTTKYTPETQYF. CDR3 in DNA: TGTGCCAGCAGCTCAAGCCTTAAAAGGACTACTAAATATACCCCGGAGACCCAGTACTTC.

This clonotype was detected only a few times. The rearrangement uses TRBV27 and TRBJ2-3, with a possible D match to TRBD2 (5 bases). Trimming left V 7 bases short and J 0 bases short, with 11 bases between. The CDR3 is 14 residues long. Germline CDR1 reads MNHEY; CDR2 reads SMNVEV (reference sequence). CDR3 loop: CASTWTGSTDTQYF. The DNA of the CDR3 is TGTGCCAGCACTTGGACGGGGAGCACAGATACGCAGTATTTT.

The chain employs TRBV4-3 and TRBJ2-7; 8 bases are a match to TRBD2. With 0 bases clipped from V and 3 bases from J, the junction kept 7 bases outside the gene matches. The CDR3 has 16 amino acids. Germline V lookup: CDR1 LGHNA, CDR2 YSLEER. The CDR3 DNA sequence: TGCGCCAGCAGCCAAGATGGCACTAGCGGTTTCTACGAGCAGTACTTC. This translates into CASSQDGTSGFYEQYF.

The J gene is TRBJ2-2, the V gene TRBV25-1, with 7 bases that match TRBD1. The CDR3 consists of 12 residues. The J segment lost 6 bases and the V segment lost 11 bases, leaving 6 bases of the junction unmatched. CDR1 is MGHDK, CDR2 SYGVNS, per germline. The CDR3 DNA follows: TGTGCCTACGGGACAGCGCCCGGGGAGCTGTTTTTT. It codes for CAYGTAPGELFF.

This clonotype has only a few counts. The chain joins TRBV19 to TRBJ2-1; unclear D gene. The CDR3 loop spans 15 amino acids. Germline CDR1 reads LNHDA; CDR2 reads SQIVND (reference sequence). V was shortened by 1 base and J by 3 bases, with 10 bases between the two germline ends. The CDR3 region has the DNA TGTGCCAGTAGTATAGGGCATGCCAACTACAATGAGCAGTTCTTC. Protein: CASSIGHANYNEQFF.

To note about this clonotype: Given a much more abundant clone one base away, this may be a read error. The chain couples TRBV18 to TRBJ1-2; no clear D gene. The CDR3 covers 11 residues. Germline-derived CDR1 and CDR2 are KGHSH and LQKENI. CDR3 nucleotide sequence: TGTGCCGGCTCACCAGACTATGGCTACACCTTC. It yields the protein CAGSPDYGYTF.

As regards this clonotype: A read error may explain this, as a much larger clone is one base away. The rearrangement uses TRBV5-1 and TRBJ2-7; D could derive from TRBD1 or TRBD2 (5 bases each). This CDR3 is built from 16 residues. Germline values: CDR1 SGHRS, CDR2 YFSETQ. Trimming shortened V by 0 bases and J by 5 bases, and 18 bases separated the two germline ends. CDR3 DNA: TGCGCCAGCAGCTTGGAGGCAGGGACGGGTTATGACGAGCAGTACTTC. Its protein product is CASSLEAGTGYDEQYF. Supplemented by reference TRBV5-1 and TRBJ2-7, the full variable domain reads KAGVTQTPRYLIKTRGQQVTLSCSPISGHRSVSWYQQTPGQGLQFLFEYFSETQRNKGNFPGRFSGRQFSNSRSEMNVSTLELGDSALYLCASSLEAGTGYDEQYFGPGTRLTVT.

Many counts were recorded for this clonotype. CDR3 protein: CASSLGGGAVNEQFF. CDR3 nucleotides: TGTGCCAGCAGCTTAGGTGGGGGGGCCGTTAATGAGCAGTTCTTC. This sequence joins TRBV7-2 and TRBJ2-1; perhaps TRBD2 as D (7 bases). V dropped 1 base and J dropped 7 bases, with 14 bases sitting between them. The CDR3 loop spans 15 amino acids. The V gene's germline CDR1 is SGHTA and CDR2 FQGNSA.

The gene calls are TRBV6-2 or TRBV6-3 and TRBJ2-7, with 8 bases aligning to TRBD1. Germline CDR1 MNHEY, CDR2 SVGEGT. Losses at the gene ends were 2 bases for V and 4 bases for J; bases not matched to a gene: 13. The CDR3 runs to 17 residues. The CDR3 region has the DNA TGTGCCAGCAGTTACCGCACTACTCGGACAGGGCAGTACGAGCAGTACTTC. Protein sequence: CASSYRTTRTGQYEQYF.

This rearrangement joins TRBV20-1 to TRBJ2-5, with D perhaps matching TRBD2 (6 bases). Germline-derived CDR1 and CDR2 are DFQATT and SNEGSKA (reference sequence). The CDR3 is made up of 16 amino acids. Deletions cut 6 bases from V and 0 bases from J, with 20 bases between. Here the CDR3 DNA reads TGCAGTGCCCCCCTGGACAACGGGAGTTACCAAGAGACCCAGTACTTC. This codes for CSAPLDNGSYQETQYF.

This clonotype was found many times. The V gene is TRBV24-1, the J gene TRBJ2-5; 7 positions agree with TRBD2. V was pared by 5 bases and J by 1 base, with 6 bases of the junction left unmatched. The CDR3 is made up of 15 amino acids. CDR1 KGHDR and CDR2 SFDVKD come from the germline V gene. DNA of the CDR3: TGTGCCACCAGTGTAGGAGCGGGGCCCCAAGAGACCCAGTACTTC. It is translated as CATSVGAGPQETQYF.

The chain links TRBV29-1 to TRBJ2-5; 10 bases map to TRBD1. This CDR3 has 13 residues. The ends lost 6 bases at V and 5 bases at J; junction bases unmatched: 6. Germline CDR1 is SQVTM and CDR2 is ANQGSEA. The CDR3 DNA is TGCAGCGTGGGGACAGGGGCACGGGAGACCCAGTACTTC. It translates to CSVGTGARETQYF.

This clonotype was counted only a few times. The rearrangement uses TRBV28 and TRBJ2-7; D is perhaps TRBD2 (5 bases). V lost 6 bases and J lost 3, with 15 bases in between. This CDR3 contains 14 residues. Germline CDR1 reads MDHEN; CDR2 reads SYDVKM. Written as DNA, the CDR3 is TGTGCCAGCAGGCCCGGGAAGTACCTCTACGAGCAGTACTTC. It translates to CASRPGKYLYEQYF.

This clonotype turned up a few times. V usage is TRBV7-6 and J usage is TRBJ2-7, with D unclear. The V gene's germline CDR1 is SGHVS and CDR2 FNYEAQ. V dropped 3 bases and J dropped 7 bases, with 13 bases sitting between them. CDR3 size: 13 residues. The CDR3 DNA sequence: TGTGCCAGCAGCTTTGGCAGCCTGGGGGAGCAGTACTTC. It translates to CASSFGSLGEQYF. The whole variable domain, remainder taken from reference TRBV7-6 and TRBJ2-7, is GAGVSQSPRYKVTKRGQDVALRCDPISGHVSLYWYRQALGQGPEFLTYFNYEAQQDKSGLPNDRFSAERPEGSISTLTIQRTEQRDSAMYRCASSFGSLGEQYFGPGTRLTVT.

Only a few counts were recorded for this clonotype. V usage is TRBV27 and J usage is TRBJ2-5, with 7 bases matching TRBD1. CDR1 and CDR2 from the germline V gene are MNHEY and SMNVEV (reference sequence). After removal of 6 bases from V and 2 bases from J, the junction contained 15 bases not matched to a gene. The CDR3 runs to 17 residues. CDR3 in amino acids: CASSHLAVQGQQETQYF. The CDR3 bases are TGTGCCAGCAGCCATTTGGCGGTCCAGGGACAGCAAGAGACCCAGTACTTC.

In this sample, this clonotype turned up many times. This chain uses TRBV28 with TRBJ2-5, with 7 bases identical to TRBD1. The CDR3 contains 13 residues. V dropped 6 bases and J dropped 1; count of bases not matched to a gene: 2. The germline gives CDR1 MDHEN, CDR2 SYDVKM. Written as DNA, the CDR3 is TGTGCCAGCAGCGGACAGGTCCAAGAGACCCAGTACTTC. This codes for CASSGQVQETQYF.

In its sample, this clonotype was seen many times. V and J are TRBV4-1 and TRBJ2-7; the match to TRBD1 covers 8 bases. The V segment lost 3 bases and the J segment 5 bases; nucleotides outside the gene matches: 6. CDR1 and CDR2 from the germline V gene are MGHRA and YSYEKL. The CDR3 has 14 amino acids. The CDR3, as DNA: TGCGCCAGCAGCCATCGGACAGGGTCGGACGAGCAGTACTTC. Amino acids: CASSHRTGSDEQYF.

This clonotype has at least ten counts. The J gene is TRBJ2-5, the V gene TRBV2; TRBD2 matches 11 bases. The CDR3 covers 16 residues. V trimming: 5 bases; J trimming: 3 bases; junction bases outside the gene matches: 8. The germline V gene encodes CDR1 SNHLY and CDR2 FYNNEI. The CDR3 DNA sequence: TGTGCCAGCAGTTTGATAGCGGGAGGGCTGGAAGAGACCCAGTACTTC. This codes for CASSLIAGGLEETQYF.

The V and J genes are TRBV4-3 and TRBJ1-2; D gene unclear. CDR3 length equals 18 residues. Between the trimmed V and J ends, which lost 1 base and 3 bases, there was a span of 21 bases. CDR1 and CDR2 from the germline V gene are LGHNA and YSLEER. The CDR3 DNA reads TGCGCCAGCAGCCAAGCCATGCAGGTTGGGTTGGTTGACTATGGCTACACCTTC. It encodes CASSQAMQVGLVDYGYTF.